What follows is one T cell receptor beta chain and its context. CDR1 and CDR2 (germline): DFQATT, SNEGSKA (reference sequence). There are 11 residues in the CDR3. Trimming took 1 base from V and 4 from J, leaving 5 bases between them. The data derive from a study of cytomegalovirus exposure and HLA in healthy donors. The PCR employed 60 Vbeta primers together with 13 Jbeta primers. Here immunoSEQ multiplex PCR was the method, and the copy in TCRdb shows in-frame clones only, minus some. The sample carries roughly 150,000 clones, over 60% recorded once. The sequence was collected from a woman aged 25 to 39 in good health and CMV-seropositive. The chain joins TRBV20-1 to TRBJ2-7, with D unclear. The sample was PBMCs. CDR3 amino acids: CSARAQYEQYF. CDR3 nucleotides: TGCAGTGCTAGAGCCCAGTACGAGCAGTACTTC.